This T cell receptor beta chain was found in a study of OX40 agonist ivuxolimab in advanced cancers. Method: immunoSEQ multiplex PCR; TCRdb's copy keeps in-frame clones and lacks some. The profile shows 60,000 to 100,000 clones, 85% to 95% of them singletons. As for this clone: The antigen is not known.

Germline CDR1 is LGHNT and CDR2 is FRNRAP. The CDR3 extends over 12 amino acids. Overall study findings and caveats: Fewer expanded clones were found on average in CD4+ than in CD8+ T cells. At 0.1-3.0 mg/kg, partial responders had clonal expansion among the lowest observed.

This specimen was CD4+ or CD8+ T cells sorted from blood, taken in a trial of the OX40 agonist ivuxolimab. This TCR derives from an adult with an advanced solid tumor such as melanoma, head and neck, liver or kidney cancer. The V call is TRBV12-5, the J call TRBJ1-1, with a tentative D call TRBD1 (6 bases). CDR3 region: CASTEGGMEAFF. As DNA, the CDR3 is TGTGCCTCGACTGAGGGGGGCATGGAAGCTTTCTTT.